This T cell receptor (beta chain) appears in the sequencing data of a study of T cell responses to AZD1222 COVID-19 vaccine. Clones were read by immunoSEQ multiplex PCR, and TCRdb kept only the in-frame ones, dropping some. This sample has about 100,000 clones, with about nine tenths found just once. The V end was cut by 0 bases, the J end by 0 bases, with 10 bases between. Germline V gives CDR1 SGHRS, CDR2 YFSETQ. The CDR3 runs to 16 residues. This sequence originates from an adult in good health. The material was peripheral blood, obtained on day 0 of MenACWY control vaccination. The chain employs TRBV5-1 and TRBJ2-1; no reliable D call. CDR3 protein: CASSLAPRSSYNEQFF. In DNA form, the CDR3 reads TGCGCCAGCAGCTTGGCCCCCCGGAGCTCCTACAATGAGCAGTTCTTC.